This TCR beta chain was recovered during a study of T-cell reconstitution after alpha-beta-depleted transplantation in children. Unique molecular identifiers were built into the TCRbeta library. Using its own MiXCR run on the PCR reads, TCRdb lists one record per CDR3 protein. The sample holds some 440,000 distinct CDR3 sequences; around 15% are singletons and the top ten take 25% to 35%. By share of the sample, this clonotype is medium-sized. Its antigen is unidentified. The CDR3 spans 15 residues. V was trimmed by 4 bases and J by 2 bases, leaving 15 bases between them. General study findings and limits: Surviving recipient cells, namely T cells and thymic progenitors, were the source of high day-60 TCRbeta diversity in some patients. Newly produced T cells mostly accounted for T-cell counts and diversity one year post-transplant. Several hundred expanded graft clones reportedly were the source of alpha-beta T cells about two months after transplant.

The clonotype was recovered from a boy in the first two years of life who had a stem cell transplant for Wiskott-Aldrich syndrome, so the T cells may come from the graft donor. The specimen comprised PBMCs, mostly from graft donor cells, sampled 360 days after TCRalphabeta/CD19-depleted stem cell transplant. This chain joins TRBV12-3 or TRBV12-4 and TRBJ2-7; D remains unclear. The CDR3 DNA reads as TGTGCCAGCAGTTCCCGCCCTCTCACCCCCTACGAGCAGTACTTC. Its translation is CASSSRPLTPYEQYF.